This T cell receptor (beta chain) comes out of a study of tumour-infiltrating T cells in Burkitt lymphoma. Study-wide context: Productive clonality predicted overall and progression-free survival.

The length of the CDR3 is 13 residues. Germline lookup yields CDR1 SGHTA and CDR2 FQGNSA. Trimming took off 10 bases at V and 2 bases at J, with 13 bases between the two ends. The protocol was immunoSEQ multiplex PCR, while the TCRdb copy is restricted to in-frame clones and leaves out a portion. Of 4,400 or so clones listed, around four fifths were seen once; the top ten hold over 9.5%. The receptor was derived from a human donor with diffuse large B-cell lymphoma. Some clones in this sample may be carry-over from other donors' samples. Sequencing input: tumor tissue. The V call is TRBV7-2, the J call TRBJ2-3, with a possible D match to TRBD2 (6 bases). CDR3 residues: CAISGRNTDTQYF. The CDR3 coding sequence is TGTGCCATCTCAGGGAGGAACACAGATACGCAGTATTTT.